The next 32 T cell receptor beta chains were all read from a single sample in a study of blood T cell repertoires in COVID-19. The repertoire was sequenced with immunoSEQ multiplex PCR; TCRdb's copy has only in-frame clones and lacks some. Of roughly 260,000 clones in the sample, 83% were seen once. Sequencing was performed on PBMCs or T cells enriched from blood (not recorded which). The source of these receptors is a woman aged 40 to 50 who had been exposed to COVID-19.

In this sample, this clone turned up once. The V call is TRBV3-1 (or the pseudogene TRBV3-2), the J call TRBJ1-1; 7 positions match TRBD1. The CDR3 has 18 amino acids. With V trimmed by 4 bases and J by 0 bases, 14 bases remained unmatched. Germline V gene sequence: CDR1 LGHDT, CDR2 YNNKEL (reference sequence). The CDR3 spells CASSPTGTEFYMNTEAFF. In nucleotides, the CDR3 is TGTGCCAGCAGCCCGACCGGGACAGAATTTTACATGAACACTGAAGCTTTCTTT.

The V and J genes are TRBV5-6 and TRBJ2-7; a possible D gene is TRBD2 (5 bases). Trimming removed 4 bases at V and 4 bases at J, with 18 bases between. The CDR3 length is 15 residues. Germline assignment: CDR1 SGHDT and CDR2 YYEEEE. The CDR3 protein is CASSKAVGAQYEQYF. CDR3 in DNA: TGTGCCAGCAGCAAAGCGGTGGGAGCTCAATACGAGCAGTACTTC.

The rearrangement uses TRBV7-3 and TRBJ2-1; D is ambiguous. In germline, CDR1 is SGHTA, CDR2 FQGTGA. The CDR3 loop spans 12 amino acids. Trimming pared 4 bases from V and 8 bases from J, leaving 9 bases between. The CDR3 here is CASSSLGHEQFF. For the CDR3, the DNA is TGTGCCAGCAGCTCCCTTGGCCATGAGCAGTTCTTC.

V is TRBV7-9 and J is TRBJ1-1; D gene unclear. CDR1 and CDR2 from the germline V gene are SEHNR and FQNEAQ (reference sequence). Trimming shortened V by 3 bases and J by 4 bases, and 9 bases separated the two germline ends. The CDR3 loop spans 13 amino acids. The chain's CDR3 is CASSFGASTEAFF. The CDR3 DNA follows: TGTGCCAGCAGCTTCGGAGCGAGCACTGAAGCTTTCTTT.

The CDR3 region is CASSLRANTGELFF. The CDR3 coding sequence is TGTGCCAGCAGCTTAAGGGCAAACACCGGGGAGCTGTTTTTT. The chain is built from TRBV7-3 and TRBJ2-2; D remains ambiguous. Per germline, CDR1 SGHTA and CDR2 FQGTGA. V dropped 1 base and J dropped 2 bases, with 5 bases sitting between them. The CDR3 loop spans 14 amino acids.

The rearrangement links TRBV11-1 to TRBJ2-2; possible D gene TRBD2, 5 bases. The germline V gene encodes CDR1 SGHAT and CDR2 FQDESV (reference sequence). This CDR3 is built from 15 residues. The germline V and J ends were trimmed by 2 bases and 4 bases, with 11 bases remaining between them. CDR3 loop: CASSLSIATTGELFF. CDR3 DNA: TGTGCCAGCAGCTTATCAATAGCGACCACCGGGGAGCTGTTTTTT.

The chain is built from TRBV7-2 and TRBJ2-5; D is possibly TRBD2 (6 bases). V lost 8 bases to trimming and J lost 4 bases, with 14 bases between them. The CDR3 length is 13 residues. The germline V gene has CDR1 SGHTA and CDR2 FQGNSA. DNA of the CDR3: TGTGCCAGCGGGCCCCAGGGAGGAGAGACCCAGTACTTC. Its protein is CASGPQGGETQYF.

The chain recombines TRBV3-1 (or the pseudogene TRBV3-2) with TRBJ1-2; tentatively, D is TRBD1 (6 bases). V lost 0 bases to trimming and J lost 6 bases, with 11 bases between them. This CDR3 is built from 14 residues. CDR1 and CDR2 from the germline V gene are LGHDT and YNNKEL (reference sequence). The CDR3 coding sequence is TGTGCCAGCAGCCAAGATTTAGGGGGGGATGGCTACACCTTC. Amino acid sequence: CASSQDLGGDGYTF.

The V call is TRBV2, the J call TRBJ1-3; TRBD1 matches at 7 bases. CDR1 is SNHLY, CDR2 FYNNEI, per germline. The CDR3 spans 13 residues. V dropped 10 bases and J dropped 6; count of bases not matched to a gene: 9. The CDR3 DNA reads as TGTGCCATCGGGACAGTTGAGACAAACACCATATATTTT. Translated: CAIGTVETNTIYF.

This clone was detected once. This chain links TRBV9 with TRBJ2-2; D gene ambiguous. The V end lost 0 bases, the J end lost 1 base, and 7 bases lay between the germline ends. The CDR3 runs to 15 residues. Germline assignment: CDR1 SGDLS and CDR2 YYNGEE. The CDR3: CASSVGGVNTGELFF. DNA for the CDR3: TGTGCCAGCAGCGTAGGCGGTGTGAACACCGGGGAGCTGTTTTTT.

The chain couples TRBV9 to TRBJ2-3; 11 positions match TRBD2. There are 16 residues in the CDR3. With V trimmed by 0 bases and J by 3 bases, 3 bases remained unmatched. Germline values: CDR1 SGDLS, CDR2 YYNGEE. The CDR3 DNA follows: TGTGCCAGCAGCGTAGTGTCTAGCGGGGGGACAGATACGCAGTATTTT. Protein: CASSVVSSGGTDTQYF.

In this sample, this clone turned up once. The V gene is TRBV2, the J gene TRBJ1-1; a possible D gene is TRBD1 (6 bases). This CDR3 comprises 14 residues. Germline V gives CDR1 SNHLY, CDR2 FYNNEI. Trimming removed 5 bases from V and 4 bases from J, with 14 bases in between. CDR3 sequence: CASSPTIGGTEAFF. The CDR3 DNA is TGTGCCAGCAGTCCCACAATAGGGGGCACTGAAGCTTTCTTT.

This sequence joins TRBV7-3 and TRBJ2-7; 14 bases match TRBD2. Germline-derived CDR1 and CDR2 are SGHTA and FQGTGA. The V gene end was trimmed by 5 bases and the J gene end by 6 bases; junction bases not matched to a gene: 15. This CDR3 has 18 amino acids. In nucleotides, the CDR3 is TGTGCCAGCAGCCCCTGGGGACTAGCGGGGGCGACTCGGGGCGAGCAGTACTTC. It codes for CASSPWGLAGATRGEQYF.

V usage is TRBV19 and J usage is TRBJ2-3; D remains ambiguous. CDR1 and CDR2 (germline): LNHDA, SQIVND (reference sequence). This CDR3 comprises 13 residues. The V end lost 3 bases, the J end lost 5 bases, and 9 bases lay between the germline ends. The CDR3 DNA reads TGTGCCAGTAGTATCTTCTCCGGAGATACGCAGTATTTT. Protein sequence: CASSIFSGDTQYF.

The chain links TRBV30 to TRBJ2-3; possible D gene TRBD2, 6 bases. This CDR3 is 16 amino acids long. Germline V lookup: CDR1 GTSNPN, CDR2 SVGIG (reference sequence). Trimming cost V 2 bases and J 4 bases, with 19 bases left between them. The CDR3 nucleotides are TGTGCCTGGAGTATCGGAATTGGCGGGGTATCAGATACGCAGTATTTT. It translates to CAWSIGIGGVSDTQYF.

This clone appeared a single time. This chain connects TRBV5-5 to TRBJ1-1; D gene uncertain. V lost 2 bases, J lost 0 bases, and 5 bases lay in between. This CDR3 is 13 amino acids long. Germline-derived CDR1 and CDR2 are SGHKS and YYEKEE (reference sequence). The DNA of the CDR3 is TGTGCCAGCAGCTTCGGTTTGAACACTGAAGCTTTCTTT. Its translation: CASSFGLNTEAFF.

The chain recombines TRBV6-5 with TRBJ2-2; maybe TRBD1 (6 bases). CDR3 length: 14 residues. CDR1 is MNHEY and CDR2 is SVGAGI in the germline V gene. Trimming took 7 bases from V and 3 from J, leaving 12 bases between them. CDR3 protein: CASTPGQHTGELFF. The CDR3 nucleotides are TGTGCCAGCACCCCGGGACAACACACCGGGGAGCTGTTTTTT.

This chain connects TRBV1 to TRBJ2-7; the table's D call TRBD2 went unverified against the DNA. TRBV1 corresponds to a pseudogene. This CDR3 has 17 residues. CDR3 DNA sequence: TGCACCAGCAGCCAAGATGAAGGAGTAGCGGGCTGGTACGAGCAGTACTTC. Protein product: CTSSQDEGVAGWYEQYF.

The chain uses TRBV3-1 (or the pseudogene TRBV3-2) and TRBJ1-2; D remains ambiguous. Trimming removed 3 bases at V and 0 bases at J, with 8 bases between. Looked up from germline, CDR1 is LGHDT and CDR2 is YNNKEL (reference sequence). This CDR3 has 14 residues. The CDR3 protein is CASSHLAANYGYTF. CDR3 DNA sequence: TGTGCCAGCAGCCATTTGGCGGCTAACTATGGCTACACCTTC.

The chain employs TRBV7-3 and TRBJ2-3; the match to TRBD2 covers 7 bases. Germline lookup yields CDR1 SGHTA and CDR2 FQGTGA. With V trimmed by 2 bases and J by 5 bases, 16 bases remained unmatched. The CDR3 is 18 residues long. CDR3 DNA sequence: TGTGCCAGCAGCTTACTGGGAGGGGTACCCTCTTCGGGAGATACGCAGTATTTT. Its translation is CASSLLGGVPSSGDTQYF.

The V call is TRBV3-1 (or the pseudogene TRBV3-2), the J call TRBJ2-4; no clear D. The germline CDR1 and CDR2 sequences are LGHDT and YNNKEL (reference sequence). The CDR3 totals 14 residues. Trimming removed 3 bases from V and 9 bases from J, with 15 bases in between. CDR3 sequence (DNA): TGTGCCAGCAGCCACTCTGCGAAGTGTGGCATTCAGTACTTC. The encoded protein is CASSHSAKCGIQYF.

The chain employs TRBV30 and TRBJ1-1; no clear D gene. With 2 bases removed from V and 0 bases from J, the gap between germline ends came to 10 bases. CDR1 is GTSNPN and CDR2 is SVGIG in the germline V gene (reference sequence). This CDR3 contains 14 residues. CDR3 sequence: CAWSSLSLNTEAFF. CDR3 nucleotide sequence: TGTGCCTGGAGTTCACTTTCTTTGAACACTGAAGCTTTCTTT.

This CDR3 reads CASSLTKHRTGSLEKLFF. The CDR3 region has the DNA TGCGCCAGCAGCCTAACCAAACATCGGACAGGGTCTCTTGAAAAACTGTTTTTT. The chain uses TRBV4-3 and TRBJ1-4, with 8 positions matching TRBD1. V shed 4 bases, J shed 7 bases, and the junction held 17 bases outside the gene matches. Germline assignment: CDR1 LGHNA and CDR2 YSLEER. The CDR3 length is 18 residues.

The gene calls are TRBV11-2 and TRBJ1-1; 8 bases map to TRBD1. The germline CDR1 and CDR2 sequences are SGHAT and FQNNGV. This CDR3 comprises 14 residues. Trimming at V came to 0 bases and at J to 5 bases, leaving 2 bases not matched to a gene. This CDR3 reads CASSLEQGGTEAFF. The CDR3 nucleotides are TGTGCCAGCAGCTTAGAACAGGGGGGGACTGAAGCTTTCTTT.

The genes are TRBV12-5 and TRBJ2-7; 7 nucleotides line up with TRBD1. The V and J ends lost 9 bases and 3 bases, in that order; junction bases with no gene match: 8. The CDR3 runs to 13 residues. Germline lookup yields CDR1 LGHNT and CDR2 FRNRAP. The CDR3 here is CASRDRGYYEQYF. CDR3 coding DNA: TGTGCTAGCCGGGACAGAGGATACTACGAGCAGTACTTC.

The chain combines TRBV9 with TRBJ2-5; 12 bases fit TRBD1. Germline V CDR1 and CDR2: SGDLS, YYNGEE. The CDR3 sequence is 15 residues long. The junction had 5 bases not matched to a gene; V was cut back by 3 bases and J by 5 bases. For the CDR3, the DNA is TGTGCCAGCAGCGCCGGGACAGGGGGCTGGGAGACCCAGTACTTC. Encoded protein: CASSAGTGGWETQYF. Full variable domain (outside the CDR3, taken from reference TRBV9 and TRBJ2-5): DSGVTQTPKHLITATGQRVTLRCSPRSGDLSVYWYQQSLDQGLQFLIQYYNGEERAKGNILERFSAQQFPDLHSELNLSSLELGDSALYFCASSAGTGGWETQYFGPGTRLLVL.

The CDR3 loop is CASSYLLQETQYF. CDR3 DNA sequence: TGTGCCAGCAGTTACTTACTACAAGAGACCCAGTACTTC. The chain has TRBV6-5 and TRBJ2-5, with no clear D. The germline V gene has CDR1 MNHEY and CDR2 SVGAGI. Trimming left V 1 base short and J 2 bases short, with 5 bases between. This CDR3 spans 13 amino acids.

The chain combines TRBV4-1 with TRBJ1-6; 9 nucleotides align to TRBD1. The CDR3 extends over 15 amino acids. CDR1 and CDR2 from the germline V gene are MGHRA and YSYEKL. With 6 bases clipped from V and 7 bases from J, the junction kept 7 bases outside the gene matches. The CDR3: CASSPPGQGNSPLHF. The DNA for the CDR3 is TGCGCCAGCAGTCCTCCGGGACAGGGCAATTCACCCCTCCACTTT.

The chain recombines TRBV12-3 or TRBV12-4 with TRBJ1-2; maybe TRBD1 (5 bases). V was cut by 4 bases and J by 2 bases, with 8 bases left in between. The CDR3 contains 13 residues. The DNA of the CDR3 is TGTGCCAGCAGTTCGACAGTCAACTATGGCTACACCTTC. Amino acid sequence: CASSSTVNYGYTF.

This chain links TRBV6-6 with TRBJ1-4; TRBD1 aligns across 7 bases. The CDR3 contains 16 residues. The germline V gene has CDR1 MNHNY and CDR2 SVGAGI (reference sequence). The J segment lost 6 bases and the V segment lost 1 base, leaving 8 bases of the junction unmatched. Here the CDR3 DNA reads TGTGCCAGCAGTTACTTCGTTTTCGGGACAGATGAAAAACTGTTTTTT. Its protein is CASSYFVFGTDEKLFF.

This clone was detected once. The V and J genes are TRBV5-1 and TRBJ1-1; the D gene is possibly TRBD1 (6 bases). V lost 0 bases, J lost 0 bases, and 12 bases lay in between. The V gene's germline CDR1 is SGHRS and CDR2 YFSETQ. The CDR3 extends over 16 amino acids. CDR3 sequence reads: CASSLARGAMNTEAFF. The DNA of the CDR3 is TGCGCCAGCAGCTTGGCCAGGGGCGCGATGAACACTGAAGCTTTCTTT.

V is TRBV10-3 and J is TRBJ1-1; D is ambiguous. V lost 3 bases and J lost 2, with 7 bases in between. Germline lookup yields CDR1 ENHRY and CDR2 SYGVKD. The CDR3 has 13 amino acids. As DNA, the CDR3 is TGTGCCATCAGTGATGTAAGCAACACTGAAGCTTTCTTT. Translated: CAISDVSNTEAFF.